This TCR beta chain was captured by sequencing in a study of blood T cell repertoires in COVID-19. Using immunoSEQ multiplex PCR, the repertoire was profiled, and TCRdb retains in-frame clones only, with some absent. This sample has roughly 92,000 clones, with 87% found just once. J lost 7 bases, V lost 5 bases, and 8 bases had no gene match. The CDR3 extends over 14 amino acids. Germline V lookup: CDR1 SGHTA, CDR2 FQGTGA. Sample: peripheral blood. V is TRBV7-3 and J is TRBJ2-3; TRBD2 agrees at 8 bases. The source of this sequence is a woman older than 75 with acute or convalescent COVID-19. The CDR3 loop is CASSTSGIIYTQYF. The CDR3 DNA reads as TGTGCCAGCAGCACTAGCGGTATCATCTATACGCAGTATTTT.